The 21 T cell receptor beta chains given below trace back to one sample, sequenced in a study of cytomegalovirus exposure and HLA in healthy donors. PCR used 60 Vbeta primers and 13 Jbeta primers. The data were produced by immunoSEQ multiplex PCR, yet TCRdb's version contains in-frame clones alone and is incomplete. This sample's table has 20,000 to 25,000 clones. Sequences were obtained from PBMCs. The source is a man in his sixties in good health and CMV-seropositive.

The chain recombines TRBV19 with TRBJ2-5; D unclear. In germline, CDR1 is LNHDA, CDR2 SQIVND (reference sequence). V lost 5 bases, J lost 0 bases, and 7 bases lay in between. The CDR3 consists of 13 residues. CDR3 protein: CASSPPDQETQYF. The CDR3 DNA sequence: TGTGCCAGTAGTCCTCCAGACCAAGAGACCCAGTACTTC. Supplemented by reference TRBV19 and TRBJ2-5, the full variable domain reads DGGITQSPKYLFRKEGQNVTLSCEQNLNHDAMYWYRQDPGQGLRLIYYSQIVNDFQKGDIAEGYSVSREKKESFPLTVTSAQKNPTAFYLCASSPPDQETQYFGPGTRLLVL.

This chain uses TRBV30 with TRBJ1-4, with 8 bases that match TRBD1. The ends lost 5 bases at V and 4 bases at J; junction bases unmatched: 9. This CDR3 has 15 amino acids. CDR1 is GTSNPN and CDR2 is SVGIG in the germline V gene (reference sequence). CDR3: CAWGASQGVNEKLFF. The CDR3 DNA is TGTGCCTGGGGGGCATCACAGGGGGTTAATGAAAAACTGTTTTTT.

The chain carries TRBV6-1 and TRBJ1-2; D is unresolved. CDR1 MNHNS and CDR2 SASEGT come from the germline V gene. The CDR3 totals 13 residues. Trimming removed 2 bases from V and 2 bases from J, with 6 bases in between. CDR3: CASSESGNYGYTF. The CDR3 coding sequence is TGTGCCAGCAGTGAATCAGGAAACTATGGCTACACCTTC.

V is TRBV18 and J is TRBJ1-5; weak D call: TRBD1 (6 bases). Germline V gene sequence: CDR1 KGHSH, CDR2 LQKENI. Trimming removed 2 bases at V and 2 bases at J, with 13 bases between. CDR3 length: 16 amino acids. The chain's CDR3 is CASSPRGAGGNQPQHF. As DNA, the CDR3 is TGTGCCAGCTCACCAAGGGGGGCGGGGGGCAATCAGCCCCAGCATTTT.

V is TRBV29-1 and J is TRBJ2-5; 10 bases map to TRBD1. The closer fit of TRBJ2-7 to the DNA end suggests the J call may be wrong. Per germline, CDR1 SQVTM and CDR2 ANQGSEA. The CDR3 is 14 residues long. In DNA, the CDR3 is TGCAGCGTCAGAACGACAGGGGGCCTGGACGAGCAGTACTTC. Translated: CSVRTTGGLDEQYF.

The chain uses TRBV5-1 and TRBJ2-2, with a weak D call TRBD2 (5 bases). Germline CDR1 reads SGHRS; CDR2 reads YFSETQ. Trimming removed 4 bases from V and 6 bases from J, with 19 bases in between. CDR3 length: 16 amino acids. The CDR3 region has the DNA TGCGCCAGCAGCCTCGAGGGTTCTTACGGGCCCGGGGAGCTGTTTTTT. Translated, it gives CASSLEGSYGPGELFF.

The chain uses TRBV18 and TRBJ1-2, with D unresolved. This CDR3 spans 13 amino acids. The V end was cut by 3 bases, the J end by 8 bases, with 13 bases between. Germline assignment: CDR1 KGHSH and CDR2 LQKENI. The CDR3 sequence is CASSPLPREGYTF. In nucleotides, the CDR3 is TGTGCCAGCTCACCTTTACCGCGCGAAGGCTACACCTTC.

The chain employs TRBV18 and TRBJ2-1; 10 bases fit TRBD2. Germline CDR1 reads KGHSH; CDR2 reads LQKENI. V shed 4 bases and J 3 bases; nucleotides not matched to a gene: 3. This CDR3 comprises 15 residues. The CDR3 loop is CASSHSSGSYNEQFF. Here the CDR3 DNA reads TGTGCCAGCTCACACTCTAGCGGGAGCTACAATGAGCAGTTCTTC. The full variable domain, with the rest looked up from reference TRBV18 and TRBJ2-1, is NAGVMQNPRHLVRRRGQEARLRCSPMKGHSHVYWYRQLPEEGLKFMVYLQKENIIDESGMPKERFSAEFPKEGPSILRIQQVVRGDSAAYFCASSHSSGSYNEQFFGPGTRLTVL.

The CDR3 nucleotides are TGTGCCTGGAGTGTACGGGGACAGGTAGCCTACGAGCAGTACTTC. Amino acid sequence: CAWSVRGQVAYEQYF. This chain joins TRBV30 and TRBJ2-7; 8 bases agree with TRBD1. This CDR3 has 15 residues. Germline CDR1 and CDR2: GTSNPN and SVGIG (reference sequence). V dropped 0 bases and J dropped 2; count of bases not matched to a gene: 6.

The chain employs TRBV29-1 and TRBJ2-7; D is possibly TRBD1 (6 bases). Germline CDR1 is SQVTM and CDR2 is ANQGSEA. V gave up 2 bases and J gave up 4 bases, with 12 bases separating them. The CDR3 has 13 residues. The CDR3 bases are TGCAGCGTTGAAAGGTCCAGGGGTTACGAGCAGTACTTC. Translating gives CSVERSRGYEQYF.

The gene calls are TRBV9 and TRBJ2-1; D unresolved. The CDR3 is 14 amino acids. V dropped 0 bases and J dropped 4 bases, with 8 bases sitting between them. Germline V CDR1 and CDR2: SGDLS, YYNGEE. CDR3 nucleotide sequence: TGTGCCAGCAGCGTAGCGGTGGTGTACAATGAGCAGTTCTTC. Residues: CASSVAVVYNEQFF. Complete variable domain (other parts from reference TRBV9 and TRBJ2-1): DSGVTQTPKHLITATGQRVTLRCSPRSGDLSVYWYQQSLDQGLQFLIQYYNGEERAKGNILERFSAQQFPDLHSELNLSSLELGDSALYFCASSVAVVYNEQFFGPGTRLTVL.

The genes are TRBV2 and TRBJ1-3, with D perhaps TRBD1 (5 bases). There are 15 residues in the CDR3. Trimming took off 8 bases at V and 0 bases at J, with 14 bases between the two ends. CDR1 is SNHLY, CDR2 FYNNEI, per germline. In DNA, the CDR3 is TGTGCCAGCGGGGCGGCGCAGTACTCTGGAAACACCATATATTTT. It yields the protein CASGAAQYSGNTIYF.

The CDR3 region has the DNA TGCGCCAGCAGCTACGAAAGCCCGACTAGCGGGGATGCCTACGAGCAGTACTTC. This encodes CASSYESPTSGDAYEQYF. V usage is TRBV5-1 and J usage is TRBJ2-7, with TRBD2 identical over 11 bases. The V gene end was trimmed by 3 bases and the J gene end by 2 bases; junction bases not matched to a gene: 13. CDR3 length: 18 residues. From germline, CDR1 is SGHRS and CDR2 YFSETQ.

The CDR3 bases are TGTGCCAGCTCACAGGGGACACGCAAATCTAGCACAGATACGCAGTATTTT. Its translation is CASSQGTRKSSTDTQYF. The chain has TRBV18 and TRBJ2-3; weak D call: TRBD1 (6 bases). The germline gives CDR1 KGHSH, CDR2 LQKENI. V dropped 4 bases and J dropped 0 bases, with 17 bases sitting between them. The CDR3 has 17 amino acids. The whole variable domain, filled in from reference TRBV18 and TRBJ2-3, reads NAGVMQNPRHLVRRRGQEARLRCSPMKGHSHVYWYRQLPEEGLKFMVYLQKENIIDESGMPKERFSAEFPKEGPSILRIQQVVRGDSAAYFCASSQGTRKSSTDTQYFGPGTRLTVL.

The J gene is TRBJ2-1, the V gene TRBV7-9; tentative D call: TRBD2 (6 bases). CDR1 is SEHNR, CDR2 FQNEAQ, per germline (reference sequence). V lost 5 bases and J 8 bases, leaving 19 bases between the germline ends. The CDR3 totals 15 residues. The CDR3 nucleotides are TGTGCCAGCAGCCCCCCCGGGACTCCGGGGGATGAGCAGTTCTTC. Translated, it gives CASSPPGTPGDEQFF.

The rearrangement uses TRBV10-1 and TRBJ2-4, with 7 positions matching TRBD1. This CDR3 contains 15 residues. The trim removed 6 bases at V and 6 bases at J, leaving 11 bases unmatched. The germline gives CDR1 WNHNN, CDR2 SYGVQD (reference sequence). CDR3 nucleotides: TGCGCCAGCAGCCAGGACAGGTTCCCCCCAAACATTCAGTACTTC. Residues: CASSQDRFPPNIQYF.

The chain is built from TRBV29-1 and TRBJ1-1; D gene uncertain. The V end was cut by 8 bases, the J end by 2 bases, with 12 bases between. CDR1 and CDR2 from the germline V gene are SQVTM and ANQGSEA. There are 12 residues in the CDR3. The DNA for the CDR3 is TGCAGCTGTTCCAGGCTAAACACTGAAGCTTTCTTT. Translation gives CSCSRLNTEAFF.

The V call is TRBV7-9, the J call TRBJ1-2; weak D call: TRBD1 (5 bases). Germline values: CDR1 SEHNR, CDR2 FQNEAQ (reference sequence). The CDR3 sequence is 15 residues long. V was shortened by 5 bases and J by 2 bases, with 15 bases between the two germline ends. CDR3 nucleotides: TGTGCCAGCAGCAACCCGGACACCCCCAACTATGGCTACACCTTC. Protein: CASSNPDTPNYGYTF. Based on the CDR3 plus reference TRBV7-9 and TRBJ1-2, the full variable domain is DTGVSQNPRHKITKRGQNVTFRCDPISEHNRLYWYRQTLGQGPEFLTYFQNEAQLEKSRLLSDRFSAERPKGSFSTLEIQRTEQGDSAMYLCASSNPDTPNYGYTFGSGTRLTVV.

The chain is built from TRBV18 and TRBJ2-1; TRBD2 agrees at 7 bases. The CDR3 has 17 residues. Germline trimming cut 0 bases from V and 5 bases from J; bases unmatched to any gene: 10. Per the germline V gene, CDR1 is KGHSH and CDR2 is LQKENI. The CDR3 loop is CASSPPGGSVQDNEQFF. The CDR3, as DNA: TGTGCCAGCTCACCACCCGGCGGGAGCGTACAGGACAATGAGCAGTTCTTC.

This rearrangement joins TRBV5-1 to TRBJ1-5; D is possibly TRBD1 (6 bases). The CDR3 has 17 residues. Trimming cost V 0 bases and J 2 bases, with 15 bases left between them. Germline V lookup: CDR1 SGHRS, CDR2 YFSETQ. CDR3 region: CASSLAAEGDGNQPQHF. Written as DNA, the CDR3 is TGCGCCAGCAGCTTGGCGGCCGAGGGGGATGGCAATCAGCCCCAGCATTTT.

This rearrangement joins TRBV7-6 to TRBJ2-7, with 8 bases aligning to TRBD2. Germline CDR1 is SGHVS and CDR2 is FNYEAQ. V was clipped by 1 base and J by 2 bases; unmatched bases: 4. The CDR3 is made up of 15 amino acids. The CDR3 sequence is CASSLGPAGAYEQYF. The CDR3 DNA sequence: TGTGCCAGCAGCTTAGGGCCAGCGGGGGCCTACGAGCAGTACTTC.